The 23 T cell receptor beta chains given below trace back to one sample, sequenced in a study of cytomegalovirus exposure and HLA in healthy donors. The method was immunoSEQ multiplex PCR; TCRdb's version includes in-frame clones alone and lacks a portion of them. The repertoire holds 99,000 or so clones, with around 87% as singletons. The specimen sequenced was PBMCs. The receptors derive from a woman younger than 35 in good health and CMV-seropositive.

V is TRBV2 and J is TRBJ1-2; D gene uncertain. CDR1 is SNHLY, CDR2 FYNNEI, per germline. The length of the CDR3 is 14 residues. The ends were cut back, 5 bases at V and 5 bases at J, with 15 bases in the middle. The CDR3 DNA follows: TGTGCCAGCAGTCCCCAAGTCGGTCGTTATGGCTACACCTTC. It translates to CASSPQVGRYGYTF. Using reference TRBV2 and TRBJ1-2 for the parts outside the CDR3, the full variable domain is EPEVTQTPSHQVTQMGQEVILRCVPISNHLYFYWYRQILGQKVEFLVSFYNNEISEKSEIFDDQFSVERPDGSNFTLKIRSTKLEDSAMYFCASSPQVGRYGYTFGSGTRLTVV.

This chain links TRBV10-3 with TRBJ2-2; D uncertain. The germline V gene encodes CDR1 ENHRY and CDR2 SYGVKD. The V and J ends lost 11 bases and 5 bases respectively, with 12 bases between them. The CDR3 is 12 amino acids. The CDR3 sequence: CAVSPQTGELFF. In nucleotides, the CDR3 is TGTGCCGTATCCCCGCAGACCGGGGAGCTGTTTTTT.

Here the CDR3 reads CASTRSGSWNTGELFF. The CDR3 DNA sequence: TGTGCCAGCACCAGATCAGGGTCTTGGAACACCGGGGAGCTGTTTTTT. V is TRBV11-2 and J is TRBJ2-2; D is possibly TRBD1 (5 bases). Germline loops: CDR1 SGHAT, CDR2 FQNNGV. Trimming stripped 7 bases from V and 1 base from J, with 16 bases between. The length of the CDR3 is 16 residues.

CDR3 amino acids: CASTTGRGGDEQYF. In DNA, the CDR3 is TGTGCCAGCACCACAGGGAGGGGGGGGGACGAGCAGTACTTC. The chain couples TRBV28 to TRBJ2-7; weak D call: TRBD2 (7 bases). CDR1 MDHEN and CDR2 SYDVKM come from the germline V gene. CDR3 size: 14 residues. Trimming cost V 7 bases and J 5 bases, with 18 bases left between them.

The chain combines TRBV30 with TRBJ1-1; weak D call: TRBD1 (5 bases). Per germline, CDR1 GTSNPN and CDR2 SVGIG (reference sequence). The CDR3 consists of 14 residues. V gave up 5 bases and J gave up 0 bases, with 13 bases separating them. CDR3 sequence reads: CAWLTGFMNTEAFF. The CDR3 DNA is TGTGCCTGGCTTACAGGTTTCATGAACACTGAAGCTTTCTTT.

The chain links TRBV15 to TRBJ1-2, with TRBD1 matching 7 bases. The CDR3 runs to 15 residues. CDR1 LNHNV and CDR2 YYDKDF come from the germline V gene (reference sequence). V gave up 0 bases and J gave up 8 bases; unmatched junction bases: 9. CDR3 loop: CATSRDKPTGDGYTF. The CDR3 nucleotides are TGTGCCACCAGCAGAGACAAACCTACAGGGGACGGCTACACCTTC.

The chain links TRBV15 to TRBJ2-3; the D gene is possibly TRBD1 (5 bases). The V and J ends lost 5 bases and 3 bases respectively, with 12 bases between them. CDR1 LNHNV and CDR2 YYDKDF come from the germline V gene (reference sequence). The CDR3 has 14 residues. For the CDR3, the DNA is TGTGCCACCAGCCCCAGGGCAGGGACAGATACGCAGTATTTT. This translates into CATSPRAGTDTQYF. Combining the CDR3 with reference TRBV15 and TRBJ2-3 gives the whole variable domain DAMVIQNPRYQVTQFGKPVTLSCSQTLNHNVMYWYQQKSSQAPKLLFHYYDKDFNNEADTPDNFQSRRPNTSFCFLDIRSPGLGDTAMYLCATSPRAGTDTQYFGPGTRLTVL.

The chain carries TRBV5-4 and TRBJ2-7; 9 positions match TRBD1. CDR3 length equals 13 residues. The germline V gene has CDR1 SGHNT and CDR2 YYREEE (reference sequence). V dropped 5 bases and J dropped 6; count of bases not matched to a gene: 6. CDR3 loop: CASRGQGLIEQYF. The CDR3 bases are TGTGCCAGCAGGGGACAGGGACTTATCGAGCAGTACTTC.

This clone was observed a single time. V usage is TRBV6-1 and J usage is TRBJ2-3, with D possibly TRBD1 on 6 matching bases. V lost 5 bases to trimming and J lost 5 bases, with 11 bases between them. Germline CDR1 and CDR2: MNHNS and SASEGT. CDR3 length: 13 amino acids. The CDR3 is CASSLQGIDTQYF. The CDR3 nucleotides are TGTGCCAGCAGTTTGCAGGGGATAGATACGCAGTATTTT.

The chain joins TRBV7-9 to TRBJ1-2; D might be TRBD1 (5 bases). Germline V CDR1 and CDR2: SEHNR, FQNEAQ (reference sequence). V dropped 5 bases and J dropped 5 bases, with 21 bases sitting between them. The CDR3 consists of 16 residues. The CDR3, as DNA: TGTGCCAGCAGCAGTGGCGGGACGCTCCGAATGTATGGCTACACCTTC. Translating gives CASSSGGTLRMYGYTF.

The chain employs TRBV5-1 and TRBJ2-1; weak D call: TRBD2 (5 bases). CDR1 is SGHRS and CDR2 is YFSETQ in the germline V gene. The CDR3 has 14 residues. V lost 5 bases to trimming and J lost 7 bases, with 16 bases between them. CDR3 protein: CASREIGVGNEQFF. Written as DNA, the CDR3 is TGCGCCAGCAGGGAGATCGGGGTTGGTAATGAGCAGTTCTTC.

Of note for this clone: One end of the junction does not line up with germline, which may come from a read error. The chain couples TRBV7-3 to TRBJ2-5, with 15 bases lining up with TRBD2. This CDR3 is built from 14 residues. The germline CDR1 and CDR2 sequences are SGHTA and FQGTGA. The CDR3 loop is CASSESGTSGGLHF. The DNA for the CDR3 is TGTGCCAGCAGTGAATCCGGGACTAGCGGGGGGCTGCACTTC.

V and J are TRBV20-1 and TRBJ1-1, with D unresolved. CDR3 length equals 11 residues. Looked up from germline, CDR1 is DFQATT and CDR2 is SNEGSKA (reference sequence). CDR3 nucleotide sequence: TGCAGAGCCCTAGTCTACACTGAAGCTTTCTTT. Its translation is CRALVYTEAFF.

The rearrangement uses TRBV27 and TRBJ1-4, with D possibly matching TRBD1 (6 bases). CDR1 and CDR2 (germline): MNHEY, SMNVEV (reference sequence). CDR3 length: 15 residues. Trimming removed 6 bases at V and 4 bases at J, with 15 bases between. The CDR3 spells CASSRKQGNNEKLFF. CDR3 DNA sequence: TGTGCCAGCAGCCGAAAACAGGGTAATAATGAAAAACTGTTTTTT.

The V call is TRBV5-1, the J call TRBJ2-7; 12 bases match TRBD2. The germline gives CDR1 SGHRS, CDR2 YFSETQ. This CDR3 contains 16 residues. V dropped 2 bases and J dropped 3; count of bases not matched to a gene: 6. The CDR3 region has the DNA TGCGCCAGCAGCTTATCAACTAGCGGGAGGATCTACGAGCAGTACTTC. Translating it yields CASSLSTSGRIYEQYF.

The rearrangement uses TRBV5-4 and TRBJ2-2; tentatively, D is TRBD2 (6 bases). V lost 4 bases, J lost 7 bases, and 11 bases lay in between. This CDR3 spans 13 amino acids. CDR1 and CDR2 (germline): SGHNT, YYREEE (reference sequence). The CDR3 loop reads CASSGTSYGELFF. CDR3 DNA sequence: TGTGCCAGCAGCGGGACTTCATACGGGGAGCTGTTTTTT.

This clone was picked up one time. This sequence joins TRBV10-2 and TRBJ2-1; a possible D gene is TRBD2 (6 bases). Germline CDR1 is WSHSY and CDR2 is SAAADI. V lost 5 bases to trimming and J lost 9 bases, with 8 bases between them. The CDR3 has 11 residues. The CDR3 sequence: CASSLAIEQFF. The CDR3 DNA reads TGCGCCAGCAGTCTAGCGATTGAGCAGTTCTTC.

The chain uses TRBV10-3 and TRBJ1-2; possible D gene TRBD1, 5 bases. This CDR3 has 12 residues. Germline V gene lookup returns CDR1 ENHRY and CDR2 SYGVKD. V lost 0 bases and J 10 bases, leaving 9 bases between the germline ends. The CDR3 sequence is CAISESRGVYTF. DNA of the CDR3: TGTGCCATCAGTGAGTCGCGGGGGGTCTACACCTTC.

The CDR3 DNA sequence: TGTGCCAGCAGCGCAACCCCACGGGGCTACACCTTC. The encoded protein is CASSATPRGYTF. The rearrangement uses TRBV11-3 and TRBJ1-2; the D is unclear. This CDR3 has 12 amino acids. V was trimmed by 5 bases and J by 8 bases, leaving 12 bases between them. Germline V gives CDR1 SGHNT, CDR2 YENEEA. Full variable domain (remainder filled in from reference TRBV11-3 and TRBJ1-2): EAGVVQSPRYKIIEKKQPVAFWCNPISGHNTLYWYLQNLGQGPELLIRYENEEAVDDSQLPKDRFSAERLKGVDSTLKIQPAELGDSAVYLCASSATPRGYTFGSGTRLTVV.

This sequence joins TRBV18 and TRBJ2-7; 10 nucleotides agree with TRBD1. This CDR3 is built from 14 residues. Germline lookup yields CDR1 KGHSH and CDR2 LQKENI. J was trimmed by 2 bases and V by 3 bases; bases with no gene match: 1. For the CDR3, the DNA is TGTGCCAGCTCACCGGACAGGGGGACCTACGAGCAGTACTTC. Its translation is CASSPDRGTYEQYF.

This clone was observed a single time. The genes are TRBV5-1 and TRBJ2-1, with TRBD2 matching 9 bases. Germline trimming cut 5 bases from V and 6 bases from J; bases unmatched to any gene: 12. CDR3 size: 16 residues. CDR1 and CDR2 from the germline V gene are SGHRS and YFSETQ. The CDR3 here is CASRGYGTSQGNEQFF. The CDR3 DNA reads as TGCGCCAGCAGGGGGTACGGGACTAGCCAGGGCAATGAGCAGTTCTTC.

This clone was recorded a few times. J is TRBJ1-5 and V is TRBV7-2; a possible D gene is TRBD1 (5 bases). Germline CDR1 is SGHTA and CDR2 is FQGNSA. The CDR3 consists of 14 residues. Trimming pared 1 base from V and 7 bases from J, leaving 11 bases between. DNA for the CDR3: TGTGCCAGCAGCTTAGTCAGGGTCCGGCAGCCCCAGCATTTT. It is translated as CASSLVRVRQPQHF.

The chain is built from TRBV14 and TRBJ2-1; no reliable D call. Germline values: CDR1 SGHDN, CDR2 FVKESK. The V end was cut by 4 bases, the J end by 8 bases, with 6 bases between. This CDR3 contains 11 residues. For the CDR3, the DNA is TGTGCCAGCAGCCTACTCGATGAGCAGTTCTTC. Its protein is CASSLLDEQFF.